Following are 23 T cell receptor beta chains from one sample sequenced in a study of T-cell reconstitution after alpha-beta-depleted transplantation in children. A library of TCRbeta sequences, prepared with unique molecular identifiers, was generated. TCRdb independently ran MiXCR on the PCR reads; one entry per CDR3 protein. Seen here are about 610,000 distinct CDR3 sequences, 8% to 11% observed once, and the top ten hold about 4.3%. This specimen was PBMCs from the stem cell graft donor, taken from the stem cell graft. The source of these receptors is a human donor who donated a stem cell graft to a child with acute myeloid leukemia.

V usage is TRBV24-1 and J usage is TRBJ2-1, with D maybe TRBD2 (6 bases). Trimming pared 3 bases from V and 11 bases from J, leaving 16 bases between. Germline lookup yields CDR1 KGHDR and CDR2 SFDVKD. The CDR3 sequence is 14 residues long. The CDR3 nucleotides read TGTGCCACCAGTGATGGGGTAACTAGCTCCAAGCAGTTCTTC. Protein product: CATSDGVTSSKQFF.

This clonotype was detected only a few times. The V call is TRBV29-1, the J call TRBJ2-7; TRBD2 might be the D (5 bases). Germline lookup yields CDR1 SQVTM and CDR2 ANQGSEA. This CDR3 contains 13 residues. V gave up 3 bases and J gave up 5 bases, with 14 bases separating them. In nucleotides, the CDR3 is TGCAGCGTTGATGGGCGAGGGAGCCACGAGCAGTACTTC. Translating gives CSVDGRGSHEQYF.

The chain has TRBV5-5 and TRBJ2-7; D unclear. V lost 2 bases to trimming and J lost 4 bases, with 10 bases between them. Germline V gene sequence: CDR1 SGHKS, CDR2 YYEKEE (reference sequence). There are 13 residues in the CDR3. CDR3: CASSFYTTYEQYF. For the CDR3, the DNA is TGTGCCAGCAGCTTTTACACAACTTACGAGCAGTACTTC.

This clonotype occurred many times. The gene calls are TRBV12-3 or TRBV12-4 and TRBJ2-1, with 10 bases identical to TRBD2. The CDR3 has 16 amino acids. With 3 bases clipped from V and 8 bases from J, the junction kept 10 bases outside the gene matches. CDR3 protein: CASSFTGTSAADEQFF. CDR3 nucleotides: TGTGCCAGCAGTTTCACCGGGACTAGCGCGGCGGATGAGCAGTTCTTC.

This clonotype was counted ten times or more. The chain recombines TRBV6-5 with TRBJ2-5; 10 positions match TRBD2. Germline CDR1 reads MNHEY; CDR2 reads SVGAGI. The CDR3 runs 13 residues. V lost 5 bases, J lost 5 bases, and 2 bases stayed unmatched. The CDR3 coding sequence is TGTGCCAGCAGTAGCGGGAGGGCCGAGACCCAGTACTTC. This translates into CASSSGRAETQYF.

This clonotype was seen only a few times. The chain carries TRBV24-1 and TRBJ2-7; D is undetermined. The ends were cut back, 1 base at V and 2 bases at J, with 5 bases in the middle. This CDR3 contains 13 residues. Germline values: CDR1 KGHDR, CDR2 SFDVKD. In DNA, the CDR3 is TGTGCCACCAGTGATTTCAAGACCTACGAGCAGTACTTC. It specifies CATSDFKTYEQYF.

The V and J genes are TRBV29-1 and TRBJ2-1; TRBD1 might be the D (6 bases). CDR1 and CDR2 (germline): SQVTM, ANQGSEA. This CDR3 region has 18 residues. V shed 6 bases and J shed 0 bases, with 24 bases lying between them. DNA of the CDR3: TGCAGCGTCTCCAGGGGCCCCGGGACGTCGAGCTCCTACAATGAGCAGTTCTTC. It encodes CSVSRGPGTSSSYNEQFF.

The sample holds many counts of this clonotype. The CDR3 DNA reads TGCAGTGCTAGAGCTAGCGGGAAAAGGAATGAGCAGTTCTTC. Translating gives CSARASGKRNEQFF. The V call is TRBV20-1, the J call TRBJ2-1; 9 bases fit TRBD2. The length of the CDR3 is 14 residues. V dropped 1 base and J dropped 7; count of bases not matched to a gene: 5. CDR1 is DFQATT and CDR2 is SNEGSKA in the germline V gene (reference sequence).

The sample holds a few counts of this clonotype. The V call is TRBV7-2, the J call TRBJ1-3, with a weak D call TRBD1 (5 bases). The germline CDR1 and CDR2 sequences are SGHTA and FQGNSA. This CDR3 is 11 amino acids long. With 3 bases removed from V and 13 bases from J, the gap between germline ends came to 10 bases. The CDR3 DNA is TGTGCCAGCAGCTTTGGGGGAAGGATATATTTT. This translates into CASSFGGRIYF.

As DNA, the CDR3 is TGTGCCAGCAGTTTGGGACTCTATGGCTACACCTTC. This encodes CASSLGLYGYTF. The V gene is TRBV28, the J gene TRBJ1-2; D is perhaps TRBD1 (5 bases). The length of the CDR3 is 12 residues. CDR1 and CDR2 from the germline V gene are MDHEN and SYDVKM. V lost 3 bases, J lost 4 bases, and 6 bases lay in between.

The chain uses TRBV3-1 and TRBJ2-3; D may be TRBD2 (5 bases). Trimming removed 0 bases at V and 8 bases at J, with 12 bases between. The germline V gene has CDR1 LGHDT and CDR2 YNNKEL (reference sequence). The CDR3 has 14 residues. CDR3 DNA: TGTGCCAGCAGCCAAGACGATCGGAGCGGTACGCAGTATTTT. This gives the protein CASSQDDRSGTQYF.

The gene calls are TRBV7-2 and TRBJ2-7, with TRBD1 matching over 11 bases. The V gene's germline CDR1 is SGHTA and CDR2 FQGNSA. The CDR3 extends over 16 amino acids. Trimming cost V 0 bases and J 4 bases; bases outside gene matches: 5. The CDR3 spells CASSLAVGQGVYEQYF. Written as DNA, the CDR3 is TGTGCCAGCAGCTTAGCGGTGGGACAGGGGGTTTACGAGCAGTACTTC. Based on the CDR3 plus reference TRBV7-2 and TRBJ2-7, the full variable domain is GAGVSQSPSNKVTEKGKDVELRCDPISGHTALYWYRQSLGQGLEFLIYFQGNSAPDKSGLPSDRFSAERTGGSVSTLTIQRTQQEDSAVYLCASSLAVGQGVYEQYFGPGTRLTVT.

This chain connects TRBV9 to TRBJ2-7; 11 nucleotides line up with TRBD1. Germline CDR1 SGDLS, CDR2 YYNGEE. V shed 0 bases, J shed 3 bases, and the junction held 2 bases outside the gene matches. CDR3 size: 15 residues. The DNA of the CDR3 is TGTGCCAGCAGCGTAGGGACAGGGGGCTTCTACGAGCAGTACTTC. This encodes CASSVGTGGFYEQYF.

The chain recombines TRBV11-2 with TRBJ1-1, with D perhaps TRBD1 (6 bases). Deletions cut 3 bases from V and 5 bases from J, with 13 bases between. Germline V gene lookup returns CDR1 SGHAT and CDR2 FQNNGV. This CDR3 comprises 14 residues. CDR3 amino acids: CASSFAGQGTEAFF. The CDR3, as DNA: TGTGCCAGCAGCTTTGCGGGGCAGGGGACTGAAGCTTTCTTT. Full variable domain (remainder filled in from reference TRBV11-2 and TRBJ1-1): EAGVAQSPRYKIIEKRQSVAFWCNPISGHATLYWYQQILGQGPKLLIQFQNNGVVDDSQLPKDRFSAERLKGVDSTLKIQPAKLEDSAVYLCASSFAGQGTEAFFGQGTRLTVV.

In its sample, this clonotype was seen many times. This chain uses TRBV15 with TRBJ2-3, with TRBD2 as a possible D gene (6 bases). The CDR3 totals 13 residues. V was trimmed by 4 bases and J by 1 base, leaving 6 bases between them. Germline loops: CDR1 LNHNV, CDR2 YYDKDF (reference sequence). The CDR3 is CATSTGGTDTQYF. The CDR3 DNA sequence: TGTGCCACCAGCACGGGGGGCACAGATACGCAGTATTTT.

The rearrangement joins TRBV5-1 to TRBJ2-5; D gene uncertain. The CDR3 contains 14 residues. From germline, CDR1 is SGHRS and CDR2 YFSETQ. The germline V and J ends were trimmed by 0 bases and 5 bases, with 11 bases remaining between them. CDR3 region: CASSLGMGLETQYF. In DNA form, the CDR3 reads TGCGCCAGCAGCTTGGGTATGGGTCTCGAGACCCAGTACTTC.

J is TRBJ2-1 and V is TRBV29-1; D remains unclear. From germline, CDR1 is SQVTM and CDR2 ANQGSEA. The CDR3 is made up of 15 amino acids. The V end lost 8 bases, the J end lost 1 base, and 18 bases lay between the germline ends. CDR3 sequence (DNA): TGCAGCAACCGACCTGACCTCGGATCCTACAATGAGCAGTTCTTC. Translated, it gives CSNRPDLGSYNEQFF.

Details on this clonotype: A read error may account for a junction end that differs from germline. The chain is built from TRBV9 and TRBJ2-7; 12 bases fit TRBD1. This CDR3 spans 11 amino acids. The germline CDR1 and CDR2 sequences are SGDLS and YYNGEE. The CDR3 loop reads CASGGTGGKDF. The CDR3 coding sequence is TGTGCCAGCGGGGGGACAGGGGGCAAGGACTTC.

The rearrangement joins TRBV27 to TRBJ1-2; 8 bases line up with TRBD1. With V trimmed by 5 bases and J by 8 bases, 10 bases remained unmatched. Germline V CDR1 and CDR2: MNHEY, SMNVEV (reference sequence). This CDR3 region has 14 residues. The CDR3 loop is CASSIGQGAYGYTF. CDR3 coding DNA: TGTGCCAGCAGTATTGGGCAGGGGGCGTACGGCTACACCTTC.

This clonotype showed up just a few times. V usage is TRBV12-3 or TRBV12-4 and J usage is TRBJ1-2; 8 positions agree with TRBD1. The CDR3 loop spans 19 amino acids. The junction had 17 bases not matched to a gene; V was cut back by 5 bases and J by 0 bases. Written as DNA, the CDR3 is TGTGCCAGCAGTCCAACTCAGACAGGGGCCCAAACTACTAACTATGGCTACACCTTC. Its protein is CASSPTQTGAQTTNYGYTF.

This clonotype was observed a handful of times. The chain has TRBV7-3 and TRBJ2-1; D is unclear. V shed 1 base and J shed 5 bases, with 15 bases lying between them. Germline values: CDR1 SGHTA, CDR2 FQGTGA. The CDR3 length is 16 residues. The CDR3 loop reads CASSLNFYRSNNEQFF. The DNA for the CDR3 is TGTGCCAGCAGCTTAAATTTCTATCGGTCAAACAATGAGCAGTTCTTC.

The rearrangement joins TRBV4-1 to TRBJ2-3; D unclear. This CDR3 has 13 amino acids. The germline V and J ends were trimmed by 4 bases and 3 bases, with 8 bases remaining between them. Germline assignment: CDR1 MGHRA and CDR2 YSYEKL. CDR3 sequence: CASSRSVTDTQYF. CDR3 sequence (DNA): TGCGCCAGCAGCCGCTCGGTAACAGATACGCAGTATTTT.

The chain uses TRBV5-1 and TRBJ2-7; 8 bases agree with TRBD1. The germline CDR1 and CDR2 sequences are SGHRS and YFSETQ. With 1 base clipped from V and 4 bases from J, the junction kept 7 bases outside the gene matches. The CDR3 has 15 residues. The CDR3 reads CASSLLSGQVYEQYF. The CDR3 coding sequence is TGCGCCAGCAGCTTGCTTTCGGGACAGGTATACGAGCAGTACTTC. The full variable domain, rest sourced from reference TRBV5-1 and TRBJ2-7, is KAGVTQTPRYLIKTRGQQVTLSCSPISGHRSVSWYQQTPGQGLQFLFEYFSETQRNKGNFPGRFSGRQFSNSRSEMNVSTLELGDSALYLCASSLLSGQVYEQYFGPGTRLTVT.